A selection of T cell receptor beta chains follows, all from one sample in a study of blood T cell repertoires in COVID-19. Some clones are missing from TCRdb's copy, which holds only in-frame ones; the method was immunoSEQ multiplex PCR. The table shows about 320,000 clones, with 65% to 90% occurring only once. The sequenced sample consisted of peripheral blood. These receptors originate from a human donor in a cohort sampled during active COVID-19. CDR3s include the opening cysteine and the closing phenylalanine or tryptophan. Fields, in order: CDR3 length, clone size, J gene, V gene, D gene, CDR3 protein, CDR3 DNA. A D gene is named only where the DNA matches it firmly. The size field is filled for only some rows; it gives once, few, many or a size class.

14,NA,TRBJ2-7,TRBV5-1,TRBD1,CASSHRQGFYEQYF,TGCGCCAGCAGTCATCGACAGGGTTTCTACGAGCAGTACTTC
16,many,TRBJ2-2,TRBV30,TRBD2,CAWSLLAGVPPGELFF,TGTGCCTGGAGCCTACTAGCGGGGGTTCCTCCCGGGGAGCTGTTTTTT
13,NA,TRBJ1-6,TRBV5-6,NA,CASRVTGNSPLHF,TGTGCCAGCAGGGTCACAGGGAATTCACCCCTCCACTTT
16,NA,TRBJ1-1,TRBV28,NA,CASSSRQSSPNTEAFF,TGTGCCAGCAGTTCCCGACAGAGCTCACCGAACACTGAAGCTTTCTTT
17,NA,TRBJ1-6,TRBV2,TRBD1,CASSGGGSNSYNSPLHF,TGTGCCAGCAGCGGAGGGGGCTCCAACTCCTATAATTCACCCCTCCACTTT
13,NA,TRBJ1-2,TRBV12-5,NA,CASGLASNYGYTF,TGTGCTAGTGGTTTGGCCTCTAACTATGGCTACACCTTC
15,NA,TRBJ2-1,TRBV2,TRBD2,CASSEASGYYNEQFF,TGTGCCAGCAGTGAAGCTAGCGGGTACTACAATGAGCAGTTCTTC
12,NA,TRBJ2-7,TRBV7-9,NA,CASSLDRDEQYF,TGTGCCAGCAGCTTAGACAGGGACGAGCAGTACTTC
15,NA,TRBJ2-1,TRBV11-3,TRBD2,CASSLARDYSDEQFF,TGTGCCAGCAGCTTAGCCCGGGACTATAGCGATGAGCAGTTCTTC
14,NA,TRBJ2-1,TRBV10-2,TRBD1,CASSPGGSYNEQFF,TGCGCCAGCAGTCCAGGGGGCTCCTACAATGAGCAGTTCTTC
13,NA,TRBJ1-2,TRBV7-8,NA,CASSLGTDYGYTF,TGTGCCAGCAGCTTAGGGACAGACTATGGCTACACCTTC
16,NA,TRBJ1-1,TRBV7-3,NA,CASSLTGGARRTEAFF,TGTGCCAGCAGCTTAACAGGAGGAGCCAGGCGCACTGAAGCTTTCTTT
15,NA,TRBJ1-5,TRBV19,NA,CASSIGQGGIQPQHF,TGTGCCAGTAGTATAGGGCAGGGCGGTATTCAGCCCCAGCATTTT
18,NA,TRBJ2-6,TRBV27,NA,CASSLSAGASSGANVLTF,TGTGCCAGCAGTTTATCGGCGGGGGCCAGCTCTGGGGCCAACGTCCTGACTTTC
15,NA,TRBJ2-3,TRBV15,NA,CATSRVGGGTDTQYF,TGTGCCACCAGCAGAGTAGGGGGGGGCACAGATACGCAGTATTTT
13,NA,TRBJ1-2,TRBV5-1,TRBD1,CASTPDRVYGYTF,TGCGCCAGCACTCCGGACAGGGTATATGGCTACACCTTC
16,NA,TRBJ1-4,TRBV11-1,TRBD1,CASSLAVGDSNEKLFF,TGTGCCAGCAGCTTAGCGGTTGGGGACAGCAATGAAAAACTGTTTTTT
18,few,TRBJ2-3,TRBV6-1,TRBD2,CASSEFWRGATSTDTQYF,TGTGCCAGCAGTGAATTCTGGCGGGGGGCCACTAGCACAGATACGCAGTATTTT
13,NA,TRBJ1-5,TRBV3-1/TRBV3-2,NA,CASSRDINQPQHF,TGTGCCAGCAGCCGGGACATAAATCAGCCCCAGCATTTT
12,few,TRBJ2-7,TRBV3-1/TRBV3-2,NA,CASSQVIYEQYF,TGTGCCAGCAGCCAAGTTATATACGAGCAGTACTTC
12,NA,TRBJ2-3,TRBV12-3/TRBV12-4,TRBD2,CASTTLAGEPYF,TGTGCCAGCACCACCCTGGCGGGGGAGCCGTATTTT
14,NA,TRBJ1-6,TRBV30,NA,CAWSPRGANSPLHF,TGTGCCTGGAGTCCCAGGGGAGCGAATTCACCCCTCCACTTT
15,NA,TRBJ2-5,TRBV6-1,TRBD1,CASSDGQGLGETQYF,TGTGCCAGCAGTGACGGACAGGGCTTAGGGGAGACCCAGTACTTC
16,NA,TRBJ2-1,TRBV21-1,NA,CASRSLSGGSYNEQFF,TGTGCCAGCAGGAGCCTCAGCGGGGGCTCCTACAATGAGCAGTTCTTC
14,NA,TRBJ1-5,TRBV27,NA,CASRPRGGSQPQHF,TGTGCCAGCAGACCGAGGGGGGGAAGTCAGCCCCAGCATTTT
14,NA,TRBJ1-2,TRBV19,NA,CASGGTARGYGYTF,TGTGCCAGTGGGGGGACTGCCAGAGGCTATGGCTACACCTTC
12,once,TRBJ2-1,TRBV27,TRBD2,CASSSGGNEQFF,TGTGCCAGCAGTTCGGGAGGAAATGAGCAGTTCTTC
14,NA,TRBJ2-7,TRBV2,TRBD1,CASIDPGQGYEQYF,TGTGCCAGCATCGACCCGGGACAGGGATACGAGCAGTACTTC
14,NA,TRBJ1-6,TRBV10-1,NA,CASSETRANSPLHF,TGCGCCAGCAGTGAAACCAGGGCGAACTCACCCCTCCACTTT
15,once,TRBJ2-3,TRBV9,NA,CASSGRGISTDTQYF,TGTGCCAGCAGCGGTCGGGGGATTAGCACAGATACGCAGTATTTT
12,NA,TRBJ1-1,TRBV5-6,TRBD1,CASSLTGVEAFF,TGTGCCAGCAGCTTAACAGGGGTCGAAGCTTTCTTT
15,once,TRBJ1-1,TRBV12-5,NA,CASGASYRENTEAFF,TGTGCTAGTGGCGCGTCGTACAGGGAGAACACTGAAGCTTTCTTT
14,NA,TRBJ2-1,TRBV6-5,NA,CASSRWTDYNEQFF,TGTGCCAGCAGCCGATGGACAGACTACAATGAGCAGTTCTTC
15,few,TRBJ2-1,TRBV9,NA,CASTPQGNSYNEQFF,TGTGCCAGCACTCCCCAGGGGAACTCCTACAATGAGCAGTTCTTC
11,NA,TRBJ1-1,TRBV5-8,NA,CASSARKEAFF,TGTGCCAGCAGCGCGCGGAAGGAAGCTTTCTTT
15,NA,TRBJ1-6,TRBV3-1/TRBV3-2,NA,CASSQPSPFYSPLHF,TGTGCCAGCAGCCAACCCAGTCCTTTTTATTCACCCCTCCACTTT
15,NA,TRBJ2-1,TRBV6-1,NA,CASSDLRGSYNEQFF,TGTGCCAGCAGTGATTTAAGGGGATCCTACAATGAGCAGTTCTTC
13,NA,TRBJ2-7,TRBV5-6,NA,CASGGDSPYEQYF,TGTGCCAGCGGAGGGGACAGCCCCTACGAGCAGTACTTC
16,NA,TRBJ1-1,TRBV4-2,NA,CASSQGDVGGDTEAFF,TGTGCCAGCAGCCAAGGGGATGTGGGAGGAGACACTGAAGCTTTCTTT
14,NA,TRBJ2-7,TRBV6-5,TRBD1,CASTSGTGIDEQYF,TGTGCCAGCACCTCCGGGACAGGGATCGACGAGCAGTACTTC
13,NA,TRBJ1-5,TRBV27,NA,CASSFALNQPQHF,TGTGCCAGCAGTTTTGCGCTCAATCAGCCCCAGCATTTT